One sample yielded the 18 T cell receptor beta chains listed below, sequenced in a study of blood T cell repertoires in COVID-19. Method: immunoSEQ multiplex PCR; TCRdb's copy keeps in-frame clones and lacks some. The sample records under 130,000 clones, 70% to 80% being singletons. Sequenced input: peripheral blood. These receptors were taken from a man between 70 and 80 years old with active or convalescent COVID-19.

This chain joins TRBV4-2 and TRBJ2-3, with 8 bases matching TRBD2. V was clipped by 0 bases and J by 5 bases; unmatched bases: 7. The germline CDR1 and CDR2 sequences are LGHNA and YNFKEQ. CDR3 size: 16 residues. CDR3 coding DNA: TGTGCCAGCAGCCAAGAGTCGGGGGGGGGCGGAGATACGCAGTATTTT. Protein sequence: CASSQESGGGGDTQYF.

The rearrangement links TRBV7-9 to TRBJ2-1; D may be TRBD2 (7 bases). Trimming cost V 1 base and J 10 bases, with 20 bases left between them. CDR3 length equals 16 residues. Germline V gene lookup returns CDR1 SEHNR and CDR2 FQNEAQ (reference sequence). This chain's CDR3 is CASSLDGLGGIGEQFF. The CDR3 DNA is TGTGCCAGCAGCTTAGACGGACTAGGGGGGATCGGAGAGCAGTTCTTC.

V gene TRBV19 combines with J gene TRBJ1-2, with TRBD1 identical over 7 bases. The trim removed 4 bases at V and 7 bases at J, leaving 3 bases unmatched. Germline CDR1 LNHDA, CDR2 SQIVND (reference sequence). The CDR3 extends over 12 amino acids. CDR3 protein: CASSTYRGGYTF. The DNA for the CDR3 is TGTGCCAGTAGTACCTACAGGGGTGGCTACACCTTC.

The gene calls are TRBV23-1 and TRBJ1-5, with TRBD1 matching 11 bases. TRBV23-1 is reported as an ORF; its role is uncertain. V shed 7 bases and J 2 bases; nucleotides not matched to a gene: 7. CDR3 length equals 16 residues. CDR3 nucleotides: TGCGCCAGCAAGTGGGGACAGGGGGGCCGCAATCAGCCCCAGCATTTT. Amino acids: CASKWGQGGRNQPQHF.

V gene TRBV28 combines with J gene TRBJ2-7, with D possibly TRBD1 on 6 matching bases. The CDR3 spans 19 residues. Germline V CDR1 and CDR2: MDHEN, SYDVKM. The V end lost 2 bases, the J end lost 4 bases, and 27 bases lay between the germline ends. CDR3 residues: CASSLASLGVKGEGYEQYF. In nucleotides, the CDR3 is TGTGCCAGCAGTTTAGCCAGTTTAGGAGTTAAGGGGGAAGGATACGAGCAGTACTTC.

This chain uses TRBV19 with TRBJ1-1; 7 positions match TRBD1. The CDR3 spans 12 residues. After removal of 10 bases from V and 7 bases from J, the junction contained 9 bases not matched to a gene. Germline CDR1 LNHDA, CDR2 SQIVND (reference sequence). CDR3 in DNA: TGTGCCACCCTCCGGGACAGCTATGAAGCTTTCTTT. Its protein product is CATLRDSYEAFF.

This clone was seen once. The chain joins TRBV2 to TRBJ1-3, with D possibly matching TRBD1 (6 bases). Germline-derived CDR1 and CDR2 are SNHLY and FYNNEI. V was pared by 5 bases and J by 4 bases, with 12 bases between. The CDR3 is 14 residues long. In DNA, the CDR3 is TGTGCCAGCAGTTCGGACAGCCTAGGAAACACCATATATTTT. Its protein is CASSSDSLGNTIYF. The full variable domain, rest sourced from reference TRBV2 and TRBJ1-3, is EPEVTQTPSHQVTQMGQEVILRCVPISNHLYFYWYRQILGQKVEFLVSFYNNEISEKSEIFDDQFSVERPDGSNFTLKIRSTKLEDSAMYFCASSSDSLGNTIYFGEGSWLTVV.

CDR3 in amino acids: CASSKSGVQETQYF. The CDR3 region has the DNA TGTGCCAGCAGCAAAAGCGGGGTTCAAGAGACCCAGTACTTC. The V and J genes are TRBV7-9 and TRBJ2-5, with 7 nucleotides matching TRBD2. The length of the CDR3 is 14 residues. Per germline, CDR1 SEHNR and CDR2 FQNEAQ (reference sequence). Trimming cost V 5 bases and J 2 bases; bases outside gene matches: 5.

The chain joins TRBV6-6 to TRBJ2-3; 8 bases match TRBD2. Trimming removed 2 bases from V and 5 bases from J; junction bases left unmatched: 6. Looked up from germline, CDR1 is MNHNY and CDR2 is SVGAGI (reference sequence). This CDR3 comprises 15 residues. The CDR3 DNA sequence: TGTGCCAGCAGTTACACTAGCGGAGGGGGAGATACGCAGTATTTT. The encoded protein is CASSYTSGGGDTQYF.

In its sample, this clone was seen once. V usage is TRBV2 and J usage is TRBJ2-1, with a weak D call TRBD2 (6 bases). This CDR3 has 15 amino acids. Looked up from germline, CDR1 is SNHLY and CDR2 is FYNNEI. Trimming removed 3 bases from V and 5 bases from J, with 14 bases in between. CDR3 loop: CASSEIMEGNNEQFF. The CDR3 DNA sequence: TGTGCCAGCAGTGAGATTATGGAGGGAAACAATGAGCAGTTCTTC.

This chain links TRBV5-8 with TRBJ2-5; TRBD2 agrees at 14 bases. The V and J ends lost 4 bases and 3 bases, in that order; junction bases with no gene match: 2. Per germline, CDR1 SGHTS and CDR2 YDEGEE. The CDR3 totals 15 residues. This CDR3 is CASSRGLAGEETQYF. Here the CDR3 DNA reads TGTGCCAGCAGCCGGGGACTAGCGGGAGAAGAGACCCAGTACTTC.

The chain joins TRBV6-5 to TRBJ1-2; TRBD1 matches 8 bases. CDR3 length: 15 residues. Germline V gene sequence: CDR1 MNHEY, CDR2 SVGAGI. With V trimmed by 5 bases and J by 8 bases, 13 bases remained unmatched. CDR3 residues: CASSTKGRQGRGYTF. The CDR3 nucleotides are TGTGCCAGCAGTACGAAGGGACGACAGGGGAGGGGCTACACCTTC.

The V gene is TRBV28, the J gene TRBJ1-1, with unresolved D. Trimming shortened V by 0 bases and J by 2 bases, and 7 bases separated the two germline ends. CDR3 size: 14 residues. Germline values: CDR1 MDHEN, CDR2 SYDVKM. The CDR3 DNA reads as TGTGCCAGCAGTTTATGGGGAGAAAACACTGAAGCTTTCTTT. This translates into CASSLWGENTEAFF.

The chain joins TRBV30 to TRBJ2-7, with TRBD1 matching over 9 bases. CDR3 size: 14 residues. Germline V CDR1 and CDR2: GTSNPN, SVGIG (reference sequence). The V gene end was trimmed by 3 bases and the J gene end by 4 bases; junction bases not matched to a gene: 7. CDR3 loop: CAWRGTGIRYEQYF. CDR3 DNA: TGTGCCTGGAGAGGGACAGGGATAAGATACGAGCAGTACTTC.

V is TRBV6-5 and J is TRBJ1-4; perhaps TRBD1 as D (6 bases). The CDR3 runs to 15 residues. Germline V lookup: CDR1 MNHEY, CDR2 SVGAGI. Trimming left V 0 bases short and J 7 bases short, with 12 bases between. CDR3 amino acids: CASSYSQGNGEKLFF. The CDR3 DNA is TGTGCCAGCAGTTACTCCCAGGGGAATGGTGAAAAACTGTTTTTT.

This clone has more than one count but fewer than ten. V gene TRBV5-1 combines with J gene TRBJ1-2, with TRBD1 identical over 9 bases. This CDR3 has 14 amino acids. Trimming at V came to 4 bases and at J to 5 bases, leaving 6 bases not matched to a gene. CDR1 is SGHRS, CDR2 YFSETQ, per germline. CDR3 DNA sequence: TGCGCCAGCAGCGCTTCCGGGACAGGGTATGGCTACACCTTC. It specifies CASSASGTGYGYTF.

The chain links TRBV19 to TRBJ2-7, with D perhaps TRBD1 (6 bases). The CDR3 runs 15 residues. The germline V gene has CDR1 LNHDA and CDR2 SQIVND (reference sequence). V lost 3 bases and J lost 4, with 16 bases in between. DNA for the CDR3: TGTGCCAGTAGTATGAGAGGAGGAAGGGGGTACGAGCAGTACTTC. Amino acid sequence: CASSMRGGRGYEQYF.

V is TRBV7-8 and J is TRBJ2-5; possible D gene TRBD1, 5 bases. Per germline, CDR1 SGHVS and CDR2 FQNEAQ. The V and J ends lost 2 bases and 5 bases respectively, with 9 bases between them. This CDR3 has 13 amino acids. The chain's CDR3 is CASSLSGLETQYF. CDR3 nucleotides: TGTGCCAGCAGCTTATCAGGGCTGGAGACCCAGTACTTC.